The 9 T cell receptor beta chains below were found in one sample sequenced in a study of technical replicates of blood from a handful of donors. Assay: immunoSEQ multiplex PCR; the TCRdb copy retains only in-frame clones and omits some. The table includes 100,000 or so clones, about 94% detected once. The sequencing input was T cells isolated from PBMCs. Receptors were obtained from a human donor in good health.

The chain links TRBV11-2 to TRBJ1-2; D unresolved. Germline CDR1 reads SGHAT; CDR2 reads FQNNGV. The CDR3 runs 14 residues. V shed 1 base and J shed 2 bases, with 8 bases lying between them. CDR3 amino acids: CASSLGPENYGYTF. CDR3 DNA: TGTGCCAGCAGCTTAGGCCCGGAGAACTATGGCTACACCTTC.

This clone showed up just a few times. The chain recombines TRBV19 with TRBJ2-2; TRBD2 aligns across 9 bases. The CDR3 contains 15 residues. Germline CDR1 LNHDA, CDR2 SQIVND (reference sequence). The V gene end was trimmed by 5 bases and the J gene end by 1 base; junction bases not matched to a gene: 2. CDR3 in amino acids: CASSLLAGNTGELFF. Here the CDR3 DNA reads TGTGCCAGTAGTTTACTAGCGGGGAACACCGGGGAGCTGTTTTTT.

The J gene is TRBJ2-3, the V gene TRBV6-1, with TRBD2 as a possible D gene (5 bases). Germline V gene data show CDR1 as MNHNS and CDR2 as SASEGT. This CDR3 is built from 15 residues. Trimming took 5 bases from V and 1 from J, leaving 13 bases between them. Here the CDR3 reads CASSRSFGGTDTQYF. In DNA form, the CDR3 reads TGTGCCAGCAGTAGATCCTTCGGGGGCACAGATACGCAGTATTTT.

This clone has a handful of counts. The chain employs TRBV21-1 and TRBJ1-5; the table's D call, TRBD1, was not checked against the DNA. TRBV21-1 is marked as a pseudogene. This CDR3 has 14 residues. CDR3 in amino acids: CASRKTRGLKPQHF. The CDR3 coding sequence is TGTGCCAGCAGGAAAACTAGGGGGTTGAAGCCCCAGCATTTT.

This clone was detected once. This chain links TRBV28 with TRBJ2-7; 12 nucleotides align to TRBD2. Per the germline V gene, CDR1 is MDHEN and CDR2 is SYDVKM. This CDR3 is 14 amino acids long. Germline trimming cut 7 bases from V and 3 bases from J; bases unmatched to any gene: 4. CDR3 DNA sequence: TGTGCCAGCACCGAGGGACTAGCGGGCTACGAGCAGTACTTC. The encoded protein is CASTEGLAGYEQYF.

The rearrangement joins TRBV2 to TRBJ2-7, with 8 bases matching TRBD2. The CDR3 consists of 15 residues. V shed 5 bases, J shed 5 bases, and the junction held 11 bases outside the gene matches. The germline gives CDR1 SNHLY, CDR2 FYNNEI. The CDR3 region is CASSSPSGRANEQYF. The CDR3 region has the DNA TGTGCCAGCAGTTCCCCCTCCGGGAGGGCCAACGAGCAGTACTTC.

The CDR3 DNA reads TGTGCCAGCAGTGTTAGCCCAGGGCTCCACTCTGGGGCCAACGTCCTGACTTTC. Residues: CASSVSPGLHSGANVLTF. V usage is TRBV2 and J usage is TRBJ2-6; a weak D match, TRBD1 (5 bases). Germline values: CDR1 SNHLY, CDR2 FYNNEI. Trimming shortened V by 4 bases and J by 0 bases, and 16 bases separated the two germline ends. The CDR3 sequence is 18 residues long.

The chain uses TRBV27 and TRBJ1-3; the D gene is possibly TRBD1 (5 bases). The V gene lost 8 bases and the J gene lost 3 bases, with 14 bases spanning the gap. The CDR3 runs to 14 residues. The germline V gene has CDR1 MNHEY and CDR2 SMNVEV (reference sequence). CDR3 nucleotides: TGTGCCAGCGCACAACAGGATAGTGGAAACACCATATATTTT. Its translation: CASAQQDSGNTIYF.

This chain uses TRBV7-9 with TRBJ2-3; 8 bases agree with TRBD1. V shed 3 bases and J 2 bases; nucleotides not matched to a gene: 10. The CDR3 length is 17 residues. CDR1 SEHNR and CDR2 FQNEAQ come from the germline V gene (reference sequence). The CDR3 sequence is CASSFSSTGDTTDTQYF. In DNA form, the CDR3 reads TGTGCCAGCAGCTTTTCTTCGACAGGGGATACCACAGATACGCAGTATTTT.